The T cell receptor beta chain under discussion was sequenced for a study of CD8+CD57+ T cells in acquired aplastic anemia. Study-level information: Mean DNA quantity obtained from sorted CD4+ and CD8+ cells was 3 to 4 ug. Findings of the study overall: Between the patient and control groups, CD8+ Simpson's diversity did not differ significantly. Overlap between patients and controls comprised 25 to 30 CD8+ CDR3 sequences.

For this clonotype: No antigen is known for it.

Genomic DNA provided the template from which TCR beta VDJ and CDR3 profiles were obtained. TCRdb independently ran MiXCR on the reads; one entry per CDR3 protein. The table has about 220,000 distinct CDR3 sequences, approximately 45% seen once. With 7 bases clipped from V and 9 bases from J, the junction kept 12 bases outside the gene matches. CDR1 and CDR2 from the germline V gene are SQVTM and ANQGSEA. CDR3 length equals 14 residues. CD8+CD57+ cell expansion, shown by flow cytometry, had occurred in the patients selected for sequencing. Each patient had severe acquired aplastic anemia. The chain links TRBV29-1 to TRBJ2-1, with TRBD1 identical over 10 bases. This receptor was taken from a human donor with aplastic anemia. What was sequenced was sorted CD4+, CD8+, or CD8+CD57+ T cells (not recorded which) from PBMCs. The CDR3 loop is CSAGRDRGQTEQFF. The CDR3 nucleotides are TGCAGCGCCGGCCGGGACAGGGGTCAAACTGAGCAGTTCTTC.